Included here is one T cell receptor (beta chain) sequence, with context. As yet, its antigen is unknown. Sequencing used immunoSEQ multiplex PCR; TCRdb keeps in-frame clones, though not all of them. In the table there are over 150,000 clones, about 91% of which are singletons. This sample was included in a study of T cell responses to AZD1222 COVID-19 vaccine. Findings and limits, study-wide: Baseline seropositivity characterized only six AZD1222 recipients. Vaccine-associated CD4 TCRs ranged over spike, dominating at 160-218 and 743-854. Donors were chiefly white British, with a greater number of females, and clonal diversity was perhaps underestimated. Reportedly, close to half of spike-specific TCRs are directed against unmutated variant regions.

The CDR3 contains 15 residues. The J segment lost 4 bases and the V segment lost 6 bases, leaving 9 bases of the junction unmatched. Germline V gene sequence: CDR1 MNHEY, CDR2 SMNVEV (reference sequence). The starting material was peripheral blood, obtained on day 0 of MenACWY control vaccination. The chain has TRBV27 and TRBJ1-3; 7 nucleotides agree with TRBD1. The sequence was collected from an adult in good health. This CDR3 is CASSLRQGEGNTIYF. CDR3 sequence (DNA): TGTGCCAGCAGCCTTCGACAGGGTGAAGGAAACACCATATATTTT.